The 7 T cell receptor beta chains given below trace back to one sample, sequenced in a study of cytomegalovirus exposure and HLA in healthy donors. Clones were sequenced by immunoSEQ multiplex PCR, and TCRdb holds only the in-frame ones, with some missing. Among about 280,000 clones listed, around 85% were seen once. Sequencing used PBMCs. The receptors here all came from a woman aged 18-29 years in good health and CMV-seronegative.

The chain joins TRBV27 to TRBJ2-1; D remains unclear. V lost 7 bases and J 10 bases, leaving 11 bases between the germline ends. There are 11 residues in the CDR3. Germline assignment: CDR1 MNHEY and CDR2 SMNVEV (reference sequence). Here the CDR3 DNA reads TGTGCCAGCAACTTCCCGACAGAGCAGTTCTTC. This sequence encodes CASNFPTEQFF.

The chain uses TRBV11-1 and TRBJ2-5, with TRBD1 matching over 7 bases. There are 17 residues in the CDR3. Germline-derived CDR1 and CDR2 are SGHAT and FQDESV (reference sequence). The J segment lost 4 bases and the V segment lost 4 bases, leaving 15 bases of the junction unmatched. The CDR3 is CASSWGQLPIPPETQYF. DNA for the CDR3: TGTGCCAGCAGCTGGGGACAGCTCCCGATACCCCCAGAGACCCAGTACTTC.

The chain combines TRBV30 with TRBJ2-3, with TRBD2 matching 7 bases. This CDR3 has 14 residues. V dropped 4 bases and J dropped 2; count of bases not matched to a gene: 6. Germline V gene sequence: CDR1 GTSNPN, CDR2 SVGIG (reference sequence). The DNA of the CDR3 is TGTGCCTGGAATATGGGACTACTCACAGATACGCAGTATTTT. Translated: CAWNMGLLTDTQYF.

CDR3 nucleotides: TGTGCCAGCAGCCTATTAACCGGGACAGGGGGTGTGTTGGTGTCCCAGCATTTT. This translates into CASSLLTGTGGVLVSQHF. The chain has TRBV5-5 and TRBJ1-5, with 11 bases matching TRBD1. The CDR3 sequence is 18 residues long. Germline V gene sequence: CDR1 SGHKS, CDR2 YYEKEE (reference sequence). The ends lost 4 bases at V and 11 bases at J; junction bases unmatched: 20.

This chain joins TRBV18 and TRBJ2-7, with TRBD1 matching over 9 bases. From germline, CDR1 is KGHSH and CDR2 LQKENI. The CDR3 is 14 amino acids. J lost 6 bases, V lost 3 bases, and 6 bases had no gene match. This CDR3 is CASSPGQGQSEQYF. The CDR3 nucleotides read TGTGCCAGCTCACCGGGACAGGGTCAATCCGAGCAGTACTTC.

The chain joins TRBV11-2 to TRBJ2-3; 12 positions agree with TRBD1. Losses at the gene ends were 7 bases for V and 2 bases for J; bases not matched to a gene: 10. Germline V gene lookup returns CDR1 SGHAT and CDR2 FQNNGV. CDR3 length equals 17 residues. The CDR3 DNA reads TGTGCCAGCATGAACCCCGGGACAGGGGGCATCACAGATACGCAGTATTTT. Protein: CASMNPGTGGITDTQYF.

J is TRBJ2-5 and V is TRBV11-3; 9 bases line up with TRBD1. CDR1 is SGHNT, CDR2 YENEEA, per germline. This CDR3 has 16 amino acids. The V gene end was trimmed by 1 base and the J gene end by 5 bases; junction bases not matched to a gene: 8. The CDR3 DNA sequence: TGTGCCAGCAGCTTAGTCACCCACAGGGGGCCGGAGACCCAGTACTTC. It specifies CASSLVTHRGPETQYF.